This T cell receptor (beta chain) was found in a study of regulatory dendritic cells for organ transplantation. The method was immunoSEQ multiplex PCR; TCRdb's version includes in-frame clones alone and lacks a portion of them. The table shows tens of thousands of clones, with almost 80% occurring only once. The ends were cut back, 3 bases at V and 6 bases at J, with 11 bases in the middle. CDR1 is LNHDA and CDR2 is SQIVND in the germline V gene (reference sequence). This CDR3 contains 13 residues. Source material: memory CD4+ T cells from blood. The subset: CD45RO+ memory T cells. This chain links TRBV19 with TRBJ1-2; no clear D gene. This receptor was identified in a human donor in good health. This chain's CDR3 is CASSMLTADGYTF. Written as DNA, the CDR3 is TGTGCCAGTAGTATGCTGACTGCCGATGGCTACACCTTC.